This T cell receptor beta chain was documented in a study of radiation and T cells in renal cell carcinoma. Time point noted: blood 4 weeks post-SBRT, at nephrectomy. Treatment indicated: 15 Gy SBRT to primary tumor, nephrectomy 4 weeks later. TCRdb keeps only in-frame clones here, not all; method: immunoSEQ multiplex PCR. Seen here are just under 150,000 clones, approximately 86% observed once, and the top ten hold 15% to 20%. The CDR3 runs 14 residues. V was pared by 6 bases and J by 7 bases, with 8 bases of the junction left unmatched. Germline CDR1 and CDR2: ENHRY and SYGVKD. Source: blood, taken from a patient whose treatment included radiotherapy and nephrectomy. The sequence was collected from a woman between 50 and 59 years old with renal cell carcinoma. The chain recombines TRBV10-3 with TRBJ2-7; 11 bases are a match to TRBD2. CDR3 sequence (DNA): TGTGCCATCAGCGCTAGCGGGAGGCATGGTGAGCAGTACTTC. Amino acids: CAISASGRHGEQYF.